This passage covers 9 T cell receptor beta chains from one sample sequenced in a study of T cell responses to AZD1222 COVID-19 vaccine. Here immunoSEQ multiplex PCR was the method, and the copy in TCRdb shows in-frame clones only, minus some. The table includes 100,000 to 150,000 clones, 92% detected once. Sequenced material: peripheral blood, taken on day 0 of AZD1222 vaccination. The receptor set was obtained from an adult in good health.

V gene TRBV9 combines with J gene TRBJ2-1, with D uncertain. From germline, CDR1 is SGDLS and CDR2 YYNGEE. V shed 1 base and J shed 6 bases, with 11 bases lying between them. The CDR3 is 14 residues long. The CDR3 spells CASSVIPASNEQFF. The CDR3 DNA follows: TGTGCCAGCAGCGTAATCCCCGCAAGCAATGAGCAGTTCTTC.

This chain links TRBV11-2 with TRBJ2-2; D gene uncertain. This CDR3 comprises 13 residues. Germline V gene lookup returns CDR1 SGHAT and CDR2 FQNNGV. Deletions cut 8 bases from V and 1 base from J, with 8 bases between. The DNA for the CDR3 is TGTGCCAGCGGATGGGGGAACACCGGGGAGCTGTTTTTT. It yields the protein CASGWGNTGELFF.

This chain connects TRBV24-1 to TRBJ2-3; 10 bases are shared with TRBD2. CDR1 and CDR2 from the germline V gene are KGHDR and SFDVKD. The V and J ends lost 1 base and 2 bases, in that order; junction bases with no gene match: 2. The CDR3 is 16 residues long. CDR3 nucleotide sequence: TGTGCCACCAGTGATTTACTAGCGGGAAACACAGATACGCAGTATTTT. This encodes CATSDLLAGNTDTQYF.

V usage is TRBV30 and J usage is TRBJ2-7, with 7 bases aligning to TRBD1. Looked up from germline, CDR1 is GTSNPN and CDR2 is SVGIG (reference sequence). The trim removed 0 bases at V and 1 base at J, leaving 0 bases unmatched. This CDR3 is built from 13 residues. The CDR3: CAWSVQGSYEQYF. The CDR3 bases are TGTGCCTGGAGTGTACAGGGGTCCTACGAGCAGTACTTC.

The chain is built from TRBV6-5 and TRBJ2-7, with a tentative D call TRBD2 (6 bases). The CDR3 totals 14 residues. Germline values: CDR1 MNHEY, CDR2 SVGAGI. The V end lost 0 bases, the J end lost 3 bases, and 9 bases lay between the germline ends. In DNA form, the CDR3 reads TGTGCCAGCAGTTACTCGGGACTCTACTACGAGCAGTACTTC. Amino acid sequence: CASSYSGLYYEQYF.

V and J are TRBV6-5 and TRBJ1-2, with unresolved D. The ends were cut back, 7 bases at V and 4 bases at J, with 16 bases in the middle. This CDR3 spans 14 amino acids. Germline lookup yields CDR1 MNHEY and CDR2 SVGAGI. CDR3 coding DNA: TGTGCCAGCATGGGATTACAGAGTCTCTATGGCTACACCTTC. Its translation is CASMGLQSLYGYTF.

This clone has only one observation. V is TRBV25-1 and J is TRBJ1-1; no clear D. Trimming pared 5 bases from V and 0 bases from J, leaving 13 bases between. Per the germline V gene, CDR1 is MGHDK and CDR2 is SYGVNS. This CDR3 comprises 15 residues. DNA for the CDR3: TGTGCCAGCAGTAGGGCAGCCGGGATGAACACTGAAGCTTTCTTT. Translation gives CASSRAAGMNTEAFF. The whole variable domain, filled in from reference TRBV25-1 and TRBJ1-1, reads EADIYQTPRYLVIGTGKKITLECSQTMGHDKMYWYQQDPGMELHLIHYSYGVNSTEKGDLSSESTVSRIRTEHFPLTLESARPSHTSQYLCASSRAAGMNTEAFFGQGTRLTVV.

This chain links TRBV6-1 with TRBJ1-2, with TRBD1 matching over 9 bases. The CDR3 extends over 14 amino acids. Trimming removed 8 bases from V and 5 bases from J; junction bases left unmatched: 9. In germline, CDR1 is MNHNS, CDR2 SASEGT. CDR3 in amino acids: CASLMGQGTYGYTF. The DNA for the CDR3 is TGTGCCAGCCTTATGGGACAGGGAACGTATGGCTACACCTTC.

The chain uses TRBV5-1 and TRBJ2-5, with D tentatively TRBD1 (5 bases). Germline V CDR1 and CDR2: SGHRS, YFSETQ. With 1 base removed from V and 2 bases from J, the gap between germline ends came to 15 bases. This CDR3 has 16 amino acids. This CDR3 is CASSLKGNIGQETQYF. DNA of the CDR3: TGCGCCAGCAGCTTGAAGGGGAATATTGGACAAGAGACCCAGTACTTC.